Presented here are 22 T cell receptor beta chains from one specimen sequenced in a study of cytomegalovirus exposure and HLA in healthy donors. It was with 60 Vbeta and 13 Jbeta primers that the PCR ran. The repertoire was sequenced with immunoSEQ multiplex PCR; TCRdb's copy has only in-frame clones and lacks some. The table has 100,000 or so clones, less than 75% seen once. The specimen was PBMCs. These receptor sequences come from a woman aged 25 to 39 in good health and CMV-seropositive.

This chain connects TRBV13 to TRBJ2-5; D is unresolved. The end of the DNA fits TRBJ2-7 better, so the J call may be wrong. Germline V gives CDR1 PRHDT, CDR2 FYEKMQ (reference sequence). This CDR3 comprises 11 residues. The CDR3 bases are TGTGCCAGCAGCCGCCTCTACGAGCAGTACTTC. It translates to CASSRLYEQYF.

The chain joins TRBV7-2 to TRBJ2-5; possibly TRBD1 for D (5 bases). The DNA end is a closer match to TRBJ2-7, so the J assignment may be wrong. The CDR3 runs to 14 residues. Germline V CDR1 and CDR2: SGHTA, FQGNSA. The CDR3: CASSRTTAPYEQYF. The CDR3 DNA reads as TGTGCCAGCAGCCGAACGACAGCCCCCTACGAGCAGTACTTC.

The genes are TRBV29-1 and TRBJ2-1; TRBD2 matches 11 bases. This CDR3 is 14 amino acids long. Trimming removed 7 bases from V and 0 bases from J; junction bases left unmatched: 2. Germline V gene data show CDR1 as SQVTM and CDR2 as ANQGSEA. CDR3 protein: CSAGLAGSYNEQFF. The CDR3 DNA is TGCAGCGCCGGACTAGCGGGCTCCTACAATGAGCAGTTCTTC.

V usage is TRBV4-1 and J usage is TRBJ2-7, with 11 bases lining up with TRBD1. V gave up 1 base and J gave up 5 bases; unmatched junction bases: 13. The V gene's germline CDR1 is MGHRA and CDR2 YSYEKL. There are 18 residues in the CDR3. The CDR3 sequence: CASSQVDFIGQGAHEQYF. The CDR3, as DNA: TGCGCCAGCAGCCAAGTCGACTTTATCGGACAGGGGGCCCACGAGCAGTACTTC.

V is TRBV7-8 and J is TRBJ1-1, with 7 bases lining up with TRBD1. Germline lookup yields CDR1 SGHVS and CDR2 FQNEAQ. There are 15 residues in the CDR3. Trimming cost V 6 bases and J 0 bases; bases outside gene matches: 7. The CDR3 nucleotides read TGTGCCAGCAGTATACAGGGACAGCTGAACACTGAAGCTTTCTTT. It specifies CASSIQGQLNTEAFF.

This clone showed up just a few times. The chain links TRBV5-1 to TRBJ2-5, with TRBD2 matching 9 bases. CDR1 is SGHRS, CDR2 YFSETQ, per germline. This CDR3 region has 17 residues. After removal of 4 bases from V and 2 bases from J, the junction contained 12 bases not matched to a gene. CDR3 nucleotide sequence: TGCGCCAGCAGCCCGGGTGGGGCGGGGGGGCCTCAAGAGACCCAGTACTTC. Translating it yields CASSPGGAGGPQETQYF.

The rearrangement links TRBV19 to TRBJ2-2, with TRBD1 matching over 9 bases. The CDR3 runs 16 residues. With 6 bases clipped from V and 1 base from J, the junction kept 6 bases outside the gene matches. Germline CDR1 reads LNHDA; CDR2 reads SQIVND (reference sequence). For the CDR3, the DNA is TGTGCCAGTAGAACTGGGACAGGGCGGAACACCGGGGAGCTGTTTTTT. It translates to CASRTGTGRNTGELFF.

The rearrangement uses TRBV28 and TRBJ1-5; D possibly corresponds to TRBD1 (5 bases). V lost 2 bases to trimming and J lost 2 bases, with 16 bases between them. The CDR3 loop spans 17 amino acids. Germline V gives CDR1 MDHEN, CDR2 SYDVKM. In DNA form, the CDR3 reads TGTGCCAGCAGTTTAGTTCGAGGGGCGGGGGGCAATCAGCCCCAGCATTTT. The encoded protein is CASSLVRGAGGNQPQHF. The complete variable domain, with remaining parts taken from reference TRBV28 and TRBJ1-5, reads DVKVTQSSRYLVKRTGEKVFLECVQDMDHENMFWYRQDPGLGLRLIYFSYDVKMKEKGDIPEGYSVSREKKERFSLILESASTNQTSMYLCASSLVRGAGGNQPQHFGDGTRLSIL.

The chain couples TRBV7-9 to TRBJ1-6; D is undetermined. In germline, CDR1 is SEHNR, CDR2 FQNEAQ (reference sequence). The CDR3 is 14 amino acids. Trimming cost V 3 bases and J 8 bases, with 11 bases left between them. The CDR3, as DNA: TGTGCCAGCAGCTTTGGATTCCGGGATTCACCCCTCCACTTT. Its translation: CASSFGFRDSPLHF.

This clone came up a few times. Mismatch with germline at one junction end may stem from a read error. The rearrangement links TRBV5-4 to TRBJ1-2; a weak D match, TRBD1 (5 bases). Germline V CDR1 and CDR2: SGHNT, YYREEE (reference sequence). CDR3 length equals 16 residues. CDR3 coding DNA: TGTGCCAGCAGCCCTGGCGGGACCGCAGCTAACTATGGCTACCCCTTC. This translates into CASSPGGTAANYGYPF. Full variable domain (rest looked up from reference TRBV5-4 and TRBJ1-2): ETGVTQSPTHLIKTRGQQVTLRCSSQSGHNTVSWYQQALGQGPQFIFQYYREEENGRGNFPPRFSGLQFPNYSSELNVNALELDDSALYLCASSPGGTAANYGYPFGSGTRLTVV.

This sequence joins TRBV4-2 and TRBJ2-5; D not certain. This CDR3 has 13 residues. Between the trimmed V and J ends, which lost 0 bases and 4 bases, there was a span of 6 bases. Germline assignment: CDR1 LGHNA and CDR2 YNFKEQ. CDR3 in DNA: TGTGCCAGCAGCCAAGATAATAGAGAGACCCAGTACTTC. This gives the protein CASSQDNRETQYF.

The gene calls are TRBV2 and TRBJ2-1; 10 bases match TRBD2. Trimming at V came to 5 bases and at J to 7 bases, leaving 2 bases not matched to a gene. The V gene's germline CDR1 is SNHLY and CDR2 FYNNEI. The CDR3 spans 13 residues. In DNA, the CDR3 is TGTGCCAGCAGTAGCGGGGGGGGGAATGAGCAGTTCTTC. It yields the protein CASSSGGGNEQFF.

The table lists this clone with a few counts. CDR3 residues: CASKENYGYTF. The CDR3 nucleotides are TGCGCCAGCAAGGAGAACTATGGCTACACCTTC. V is TRBV5-1 and J is TRBJ1-2; D is unclear. The V end was cut by 6 bases, the J end by 2 bases, with 5 bases between. CDR3 size: 11 residues. CDR1 and CDR2 (germline): SGHRS, YFSETQ.

The chain carries TRBV28 and TRBJ1-3, with D uncertain. The V end was cut by 2 bases, the J end by 0 bases, with 14 bases between. Germline V gene data show CDR1 as MDHEN and CDR2 as SYDVKM. CDR3 size: 17 residues. The CDR3 spells CASSLGRVLFSGNTIYF. CDR3 sequence (DNA): TGTGCCAGCAGTTTAGGGAGGGTCCTCTTCTCTGGAAACACCATATATTTT.

This chain joins TRBV13 and TRBJ2-2, with 8 bases lining up with TRBD1. The CDR3 has 17 residues. Germline CDR1 reads PRHDT; CDR2 reads FYEKMQ (reference sequence). Germline trimming cut 5 bases from V and 1 base from J; bases unmatched to any gene: 9. The CDR3 sequence: CASSPARGQGNTGELFF. DNA for the CDR3: TGTGCCAGCAGCCCGGCCCGCGGACAGGGGAACACCGGGGAGCTGTTTTTT.

The CDR3 sequence: CASSQFRDRGYGYTF. CDR3 nucleotide sequence: TGTGCCAGCAGTCAGTTCCGGGACAGGGGTTACGGCTACACCTTC. The rearrangement links TRBV27 to TRBJ1-2, with 10 bases identical to TRBD1. Germline CDR1 and CDR2: MNHEY and SMNVEV (reference sequence). V lost 5 bases to trimming and J lost 8 bases; unmatched junction nucleotides: 11. CDR3 length: 15 amino acids.

The chain is built from TRBV6-1 and TRBJ2-5; D might be TRBD1 (5 bases). V lost 3 bases and J 0 bases, leaving 14 bases between the germline ends. CDR3 length: 16 amino acids. CDR1 is MNHNS, CDR2 SASEGT, per germline. The CDR3 loop reads CASSEFRVGYQETQYF. The CDR3 bases are TGTGCCAGCAGTGAGTTCAGGGTAGGGTACCAAGAGACCCAGTACTTC.

CDR3 nucleotide sequence: TGTGCCAGCAGTCCTGACGGGGGCACTGAAGCTTTCTTT. Residues: CASSPDGGTEAFF. The V and J genes are TRBV27 and TRBJ1-1; D possibly corresponds to TRBD1 (5 bases). CDR1 is MNHEY, CDR2 SMNVEV, per germline (reference sequence). V lost 5 bases to trimming and J lost 4 bases, with 11 bases between them. The CDR3 has 13 amino acids.

This clone was detected a few times. The chain links TRBV5-6 to TRBJ2-3, with TRBD2 identical over 12 bases. With V trimmed by 4 bases and J by 5 bases, 5 bases remained unmatched. From germline, CDR1 is SGHDT and CDR2 YYEEEE. This CDR3 is built from 15 residues. CDR3 sequence reads: CASSGLAGSRDTQYF. The CDR3 DNA reads TGTGCCAGCAGCGGACTAGCGGGATCCCGAGATACGCAGTATTTT.

In this sample, this clone turned up a few times. V usage is TRBV10-2 and J usage is TRBJ2-5; tentatively, D is TRBD1 (8 bases). Germline V CDR1 and CDR2: WSHSY, SAAADI. The CDR3 sequence is 15 residues long. V gave up 2 bases and J gave up 11 bases, with 21 bases separating them. CDR3 bases: TGCGCCAGCAGTGAGGCTCACAGGGGGGGTTCAGAGCAGTACTTC. It yields the protein CASSEAHRGGSEQYF.

Only one count was recorded for this clone. The rearrangement links TRBV5-1 to TRBJ1-2; TRBD1 might be the D (6 bases). V dropped 4 bases and J dropped 2 bases, with 15 bases sitting between them. This CDR3 region has 15 residues. Germline values: CDR1 SGHRS, CDR2 YFSETQ. CDR3 sequence (DNA): TGCGCCAGCAGCGTAACCGGGACACCAAACTATGGCTACACCTTC. It specifies CASSVTGTPNYGYTF. The whole variable domain, remainder taken from reference TRBV5-1 and TRBJ1-2, is KAGVTQTPRYLIKTRGQQVTLSCSPISGHRSVSWYQQTPGQGLQFLFEYFSETQRNKGNFPGRFSGRQFSNSRSEMNVSTLELGDSALYLCASSVTGTPNYGYTFGSGTRLTVV.

The chain joins TRBV6-5 to TRBJ1-2; 7 positions agree with TRBD1. V gave up 0 bases and J gave up 2 bases; unmatched junction bases: 0. From germline, CDR1 is MNHEY and CDR2 SVGAGI. This CDR3 has 14 amino acids. The CDR3 protein is CASSYSTGNYGYTF. CDR3 DNA: TGTGCCAGCAGTTACTCGACAGGGAACTATGGCTACACCTTC.